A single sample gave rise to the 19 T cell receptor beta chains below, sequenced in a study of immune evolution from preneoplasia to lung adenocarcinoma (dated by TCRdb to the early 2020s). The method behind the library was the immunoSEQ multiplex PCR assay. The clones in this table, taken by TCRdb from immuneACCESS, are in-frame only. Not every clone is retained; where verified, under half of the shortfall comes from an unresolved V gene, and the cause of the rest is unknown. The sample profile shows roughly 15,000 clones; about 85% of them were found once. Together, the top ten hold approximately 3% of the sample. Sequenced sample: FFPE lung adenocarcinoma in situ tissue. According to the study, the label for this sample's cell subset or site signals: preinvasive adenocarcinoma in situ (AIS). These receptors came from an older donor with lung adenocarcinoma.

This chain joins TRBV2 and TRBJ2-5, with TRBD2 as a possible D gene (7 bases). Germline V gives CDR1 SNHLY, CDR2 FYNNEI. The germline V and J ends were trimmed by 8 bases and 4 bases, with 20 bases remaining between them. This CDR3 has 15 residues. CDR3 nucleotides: TGTGCCAGCGCCTCCCGGAGGGGGGGCGGAGAGACCCAGTACTTC. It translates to CASASRRGGGETQYF.

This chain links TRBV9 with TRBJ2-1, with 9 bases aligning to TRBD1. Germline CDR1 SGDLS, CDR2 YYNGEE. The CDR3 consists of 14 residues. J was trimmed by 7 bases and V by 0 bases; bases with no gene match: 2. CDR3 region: CASSVDGQGNEQFF. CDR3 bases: TGTGCCAGCAGCGTAGACGGACAGGGGAATGAGCAGTTCTTC.

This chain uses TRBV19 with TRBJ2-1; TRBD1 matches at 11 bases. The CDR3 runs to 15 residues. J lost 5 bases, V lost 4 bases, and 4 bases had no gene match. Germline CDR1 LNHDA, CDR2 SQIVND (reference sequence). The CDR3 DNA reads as TGTGCCAGTAGTACCGGACAGGGGGCCCACAATGAGCAGTTCTTC. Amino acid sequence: CASSTGQGAHNEQFF. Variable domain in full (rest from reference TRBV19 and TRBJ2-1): DGGITQSPKYLFRKEGQNVTLSCEQNLNHDAMYWYRQDPGQGLRLIYYSQIVNDFQKGDIAEGYSVSREKKESFPLTVTSAQKNPTAFYLCASSTGQGAHNEQFFGPGTRLTVL.

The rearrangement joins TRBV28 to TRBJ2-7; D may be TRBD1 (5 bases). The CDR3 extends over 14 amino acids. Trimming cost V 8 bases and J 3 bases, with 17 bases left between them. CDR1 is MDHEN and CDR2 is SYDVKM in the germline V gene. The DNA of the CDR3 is TGTGCCAGCGTTCACCCAGACAGAAACTACGAGCAGTACTTC. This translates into CASVHPDRNYEQYF.

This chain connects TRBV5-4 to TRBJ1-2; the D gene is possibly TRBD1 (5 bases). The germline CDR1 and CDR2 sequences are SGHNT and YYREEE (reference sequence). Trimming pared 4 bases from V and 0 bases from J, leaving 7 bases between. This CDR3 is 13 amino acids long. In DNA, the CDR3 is TGTGCCAGCAGCCCGGACACTAACTATGGCTACACCTTC. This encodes CASSPDTNYGYTF.

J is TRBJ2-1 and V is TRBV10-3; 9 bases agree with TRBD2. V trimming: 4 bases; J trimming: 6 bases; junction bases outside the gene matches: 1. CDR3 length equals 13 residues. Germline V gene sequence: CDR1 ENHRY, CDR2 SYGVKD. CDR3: CAISVTSGNEQFF. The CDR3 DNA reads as TGTGCCATCAGTGTGACTAGCGGCAATGAGCAGTTCTTC.

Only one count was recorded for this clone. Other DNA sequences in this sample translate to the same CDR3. CDR3 residues: CASSIDRQGEQPQHF. The CDR3 nucleotides read TGTGCCAGTAGTATAGACCGACAGGGGGAACAGCCCCAGCATTTT. The J gene is TRBJ1-5, the V gene TRBV19, with 9 bases lining up with TRBD1. With 0 bases clipped from V and 7 bases from J, the junction kept 4 bases outside the gene matches. The V gene's germline CDR1 is LNHDA and CDR2 SQIVND (reference sequence). This CDR3 is built from 15 residues.

The CDR3 sequence is CASSQGSRGGEKLFF. CDR3 DNA: TGTGCCAGCAGCCAGGGGTCAAGGGGGGGCGAAAAACTGTTTTTT. V usage is TRBV11-2 and J usage is TRBJ1-4; possible D gene TRBD1, 6 bases. V lost 5 bases, J lost 8 bases, and 18 bases lay in between. The CDR3 contains 15 residues. Germline CDR1 SGHAT, CDR2 FQNNGV.

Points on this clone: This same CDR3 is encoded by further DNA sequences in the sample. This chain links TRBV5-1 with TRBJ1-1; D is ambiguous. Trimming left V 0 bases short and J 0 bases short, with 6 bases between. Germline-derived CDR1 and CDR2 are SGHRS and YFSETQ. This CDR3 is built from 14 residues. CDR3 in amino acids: CASSLDGMNTEAFF. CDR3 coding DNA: TGCGCCAGCAGCTTGGACGGCATGAACACTGAAGCTTTCTTT.

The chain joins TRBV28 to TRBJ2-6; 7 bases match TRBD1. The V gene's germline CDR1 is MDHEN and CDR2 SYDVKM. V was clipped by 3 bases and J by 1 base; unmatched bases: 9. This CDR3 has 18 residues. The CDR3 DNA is TGTGCCAGCAGTTTGAGTGGGACAGATTATTCTGGGGCCAACGTCCTGACTTTC. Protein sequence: CASSLSGTDYSGANVLTF.

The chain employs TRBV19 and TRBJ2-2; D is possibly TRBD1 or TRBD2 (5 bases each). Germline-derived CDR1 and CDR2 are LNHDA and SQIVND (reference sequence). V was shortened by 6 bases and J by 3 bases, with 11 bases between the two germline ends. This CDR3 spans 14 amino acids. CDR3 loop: CASRIMGDTGELFF. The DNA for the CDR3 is TGTGCCAGTAGGATCATGGGGGACACCGGGGAGCTGTTTTTT.

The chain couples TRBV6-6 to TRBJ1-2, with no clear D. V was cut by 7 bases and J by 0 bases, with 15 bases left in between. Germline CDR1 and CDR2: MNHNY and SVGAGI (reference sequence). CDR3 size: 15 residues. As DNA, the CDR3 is TGTGCCAGCACCCAGGACGGATCTACTAACTATGGCTACACCTTC. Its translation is CASTQDGSTNYGYTF.

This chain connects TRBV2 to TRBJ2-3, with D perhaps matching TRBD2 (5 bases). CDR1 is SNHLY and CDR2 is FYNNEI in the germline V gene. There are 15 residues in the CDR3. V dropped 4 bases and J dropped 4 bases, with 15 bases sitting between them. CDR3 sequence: CASSGVRGLADTQYF. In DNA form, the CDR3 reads TGTGCCAGCAGTGGCGTCCGGGGTCTGGCAGATACGCAGTATTTT. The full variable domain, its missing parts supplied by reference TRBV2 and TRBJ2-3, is EPEVTQTPSHQVTQMGQEVILRCVPISNHLYFYWYRQILGQKVEFLVSFYNNEISEKSEIFDDQFSVERPDGSNFTLKIRSTKLEDSAMYFCASSGVRGLADTQYFGPGTRLTVL.

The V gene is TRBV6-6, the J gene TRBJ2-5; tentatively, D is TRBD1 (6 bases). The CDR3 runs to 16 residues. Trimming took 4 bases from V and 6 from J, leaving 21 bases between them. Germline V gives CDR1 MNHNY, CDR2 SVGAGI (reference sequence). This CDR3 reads CASSSVALTGFQTQYF. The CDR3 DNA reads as TGTGCCAGCAGTTCCGTTGCTCTCACAGGGTTCCAGACCCAGTACTTC.

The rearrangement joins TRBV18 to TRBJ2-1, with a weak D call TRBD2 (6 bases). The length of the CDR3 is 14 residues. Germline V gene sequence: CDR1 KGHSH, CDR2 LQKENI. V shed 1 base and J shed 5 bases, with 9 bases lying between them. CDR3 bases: TGTGCCAGCTCACCACAAGGGACTGACAATGAGCAGTTCTTC. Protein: CASSPQGTDNEQFF.

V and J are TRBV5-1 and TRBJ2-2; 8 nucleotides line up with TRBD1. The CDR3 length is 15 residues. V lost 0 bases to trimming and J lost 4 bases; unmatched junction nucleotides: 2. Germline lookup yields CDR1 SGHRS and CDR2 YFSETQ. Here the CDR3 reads CASSLETGVTGELFF. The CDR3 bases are TGCGCCAGCAGCTTGGAGACAGGGGTCACCGGGGAGCTGTTTTTT.

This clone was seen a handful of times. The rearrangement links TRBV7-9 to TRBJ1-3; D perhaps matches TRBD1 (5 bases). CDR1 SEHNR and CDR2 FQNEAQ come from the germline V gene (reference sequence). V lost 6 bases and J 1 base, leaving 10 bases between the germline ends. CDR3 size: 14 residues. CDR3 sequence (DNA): TGTGCCAGCAGTTCGGGGGTGTCTGGAAACACCATATATTTT. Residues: CASSSGVSGNTIYF.

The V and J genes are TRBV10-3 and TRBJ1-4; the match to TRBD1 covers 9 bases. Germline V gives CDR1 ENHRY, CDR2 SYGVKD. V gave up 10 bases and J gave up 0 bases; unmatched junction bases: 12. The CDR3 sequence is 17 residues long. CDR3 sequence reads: CATRPGTGTATNEKLFF. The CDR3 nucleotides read TGTGCCACTCGGCCTGGGACAGGGACCGCAACTAATGAAAAACTGTTTTTT.

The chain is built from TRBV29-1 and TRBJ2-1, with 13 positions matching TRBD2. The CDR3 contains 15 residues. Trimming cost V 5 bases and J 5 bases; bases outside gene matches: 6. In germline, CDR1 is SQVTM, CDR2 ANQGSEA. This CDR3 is CSVPTTSGGNNEQFF. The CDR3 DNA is TGCAGCGTTCCGACGACTAGCGGGGGGAACAATGAGCAGTTCTTC.